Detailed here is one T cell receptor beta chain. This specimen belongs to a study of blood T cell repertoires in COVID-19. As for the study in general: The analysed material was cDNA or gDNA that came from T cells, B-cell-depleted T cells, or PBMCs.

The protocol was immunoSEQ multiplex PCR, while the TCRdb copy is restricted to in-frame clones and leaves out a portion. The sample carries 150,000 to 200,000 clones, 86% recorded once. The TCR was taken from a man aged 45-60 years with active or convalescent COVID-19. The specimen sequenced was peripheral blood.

The chain's CDR3 is CASSSLQAGDYNEQFF. CDR3 DNA sequence: TGCGCCAGCAGCTCCCTTCAAGCGGGAGACTACAATGAGCAGTTCTTC. The genes are TRBV5-1 and TRBJ2-1; 8 positions match TRBD2. Germline V CDR1 and CDR2: SGHRS, YFSETQ. J was trimmed by 3 bases and V by 3 bases; bases with no gene match: 8. The CDR3 is 16 residues long.